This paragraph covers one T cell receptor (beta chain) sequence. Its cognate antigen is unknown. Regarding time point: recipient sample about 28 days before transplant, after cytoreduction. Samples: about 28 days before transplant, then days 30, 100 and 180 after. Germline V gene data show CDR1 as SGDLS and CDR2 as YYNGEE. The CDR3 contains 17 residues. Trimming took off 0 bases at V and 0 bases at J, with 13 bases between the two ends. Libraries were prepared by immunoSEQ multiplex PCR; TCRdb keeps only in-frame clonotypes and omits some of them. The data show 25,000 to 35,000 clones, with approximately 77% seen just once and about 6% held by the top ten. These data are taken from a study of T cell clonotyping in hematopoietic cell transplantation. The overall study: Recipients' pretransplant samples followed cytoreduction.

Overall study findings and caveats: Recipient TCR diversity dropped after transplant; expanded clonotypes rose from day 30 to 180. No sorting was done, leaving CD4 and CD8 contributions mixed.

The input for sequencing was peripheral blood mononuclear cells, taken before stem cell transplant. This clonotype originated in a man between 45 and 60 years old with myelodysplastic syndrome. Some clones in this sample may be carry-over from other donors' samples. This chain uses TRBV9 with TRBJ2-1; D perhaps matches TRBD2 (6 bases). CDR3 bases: TGTGCCAGCAGCGTAGAGTTAGCGGCCAGCTCCTACAATGAGCAGTTCTTC. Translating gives CASSVELAASSYNEQFF.